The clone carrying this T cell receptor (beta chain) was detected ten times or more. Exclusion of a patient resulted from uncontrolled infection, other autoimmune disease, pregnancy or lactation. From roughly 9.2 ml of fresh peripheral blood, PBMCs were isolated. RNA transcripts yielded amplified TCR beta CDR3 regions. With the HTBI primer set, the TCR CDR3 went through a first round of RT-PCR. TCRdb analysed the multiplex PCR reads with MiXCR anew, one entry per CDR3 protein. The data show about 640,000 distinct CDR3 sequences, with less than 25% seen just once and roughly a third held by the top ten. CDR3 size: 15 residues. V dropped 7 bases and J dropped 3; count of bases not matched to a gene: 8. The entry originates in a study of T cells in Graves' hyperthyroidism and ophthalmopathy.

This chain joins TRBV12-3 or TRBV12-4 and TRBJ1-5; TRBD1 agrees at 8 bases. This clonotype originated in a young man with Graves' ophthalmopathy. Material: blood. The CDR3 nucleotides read TGTGCCAGCACGCGACAGGGGCTAGACAATCAGCCCCAGCATTTT. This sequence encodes CASTRQGLDNQPQHF.